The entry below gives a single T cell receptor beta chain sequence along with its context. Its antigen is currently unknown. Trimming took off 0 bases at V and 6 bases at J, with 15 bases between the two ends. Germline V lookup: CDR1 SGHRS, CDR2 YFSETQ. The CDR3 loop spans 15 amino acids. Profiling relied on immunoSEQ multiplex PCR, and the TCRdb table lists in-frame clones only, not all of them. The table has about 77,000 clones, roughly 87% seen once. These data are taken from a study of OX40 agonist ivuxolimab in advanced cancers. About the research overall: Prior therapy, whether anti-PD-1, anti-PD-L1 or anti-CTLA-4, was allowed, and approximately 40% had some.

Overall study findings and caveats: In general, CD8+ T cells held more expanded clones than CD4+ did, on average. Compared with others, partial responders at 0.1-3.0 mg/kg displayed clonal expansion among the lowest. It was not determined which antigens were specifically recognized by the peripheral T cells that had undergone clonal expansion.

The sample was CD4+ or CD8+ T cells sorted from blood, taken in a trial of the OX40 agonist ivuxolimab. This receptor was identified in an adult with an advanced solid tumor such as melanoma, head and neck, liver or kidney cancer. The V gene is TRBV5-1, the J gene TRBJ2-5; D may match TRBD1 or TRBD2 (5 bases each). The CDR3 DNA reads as TGCGCCAGCAGCTTGGGGGGACCCATTTTGAAGACCCAGTACTTC. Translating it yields CASSLGGPILKTQYF.